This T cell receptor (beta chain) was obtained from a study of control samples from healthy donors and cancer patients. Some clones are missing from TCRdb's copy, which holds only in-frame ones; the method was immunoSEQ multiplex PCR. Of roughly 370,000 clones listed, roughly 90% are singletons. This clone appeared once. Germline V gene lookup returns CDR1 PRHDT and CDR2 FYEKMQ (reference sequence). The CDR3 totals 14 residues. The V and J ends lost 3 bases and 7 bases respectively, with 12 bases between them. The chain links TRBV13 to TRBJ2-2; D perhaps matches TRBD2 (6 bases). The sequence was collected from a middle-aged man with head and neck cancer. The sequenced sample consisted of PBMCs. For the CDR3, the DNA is TGTGCCAGCAGCTTGGGAGGCGTAGACGGGGAGCTGTTTTTT. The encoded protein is CASSLGGVDGELFF.